The 16 T cell receptor beta chains below all came from one sample that was sequenced in a study of T cell changes during pregnancy in multiple sclerosis (dated by TCRdb to the late 2010s). The receptor library was made with the immunoSEQ multiplex PCR assay. TCRdb retrieved this table from immuneACCESS and kept in-frame rearrangements only. Not all clones are present; in checked studies, unresolved V genes account for under half, and no reason is known for the remainder. For this sample there are tens of thousands of clones; approximately 92% appear just once. Of the sample, approximately 2% falls within the top ten clones. The source was peripheral blood, collected after pregnancy. The receptors stem from a female donor with multiple sclerosis, enrolled in a pregnancy study.

The genes are TRBV15 and TRBJ1-5; 10 bases fit TRBD1. J lost 2 bases, V lost 2 bases, and 3 bases had no gene match. This CDR3 contains 16 residues. In germline, CDR1 is LNHNV, CDR2 YYDKDF (reference sequence). The CDR3 here is CATSRWDRGGNQPQHF. The CDR3 DNA sequence: TGTGCCACCAGCAGATGGGACAGGGGTGGCAATCAGCCCCAGCATTTT.

This chain uses TRBV4-3 with TRBJ1-4, with D perhaps TRBD1 (5 bases). CDR1 and CDR2 (germline): LGHNA, YSLEER. Trimming shortened V by 1 base and J by 6 bases, and 18 bases separated the two germline ends. This CDR3 is built from 17 residues. The CDR3 protein is CASSQVRQPFGYEKLFF. The CDR3 coding sequence is TGCGCCAGCAGCCAAGTTAGACAGCCATTCGGATATGAAAAACTGTTTTTT.

CDR3 bases: TGTGCCAGCAGCTCTGCCGGAGGGGGCACAGATACGCAGTATTTT. Its translation: CASSSAGGGTDTQYF. The V and J genes are TRBV27 and TRBJ2-3; D may be TRBD2 (6 bases). CDR1 MNHEY and CDR2 SMNVEV come from the germline V gene (reference sequence). Trimming removed 6 bases at V and 1 base at J, with 14 bases between. CDR3 length: 15 residues.

V gene TRBV30 combines with J gene TRBJ2-5; TRBD2 is a possible D gene (6 bases). The CDR3 spans 14 residues. The V gene lost 2 bases and the J gene lost 2 bases, with 12 bases spanning the gap. Germline V gives CDR1 GTSNPN, CDR2 SVGIG (reference sequence). The CDR3 spells CAWSRSGLQETQYF. The CDR3 nucleotides are TGTGCCTGGAGTCGCTCGGGACTTCAAGAGACCCAGTACTTC.

The table lists this clone with a count of one. This rearrangement joins TRBV7-3 to TRBJ2-3; 14 bases agree with TRBD2. Per the germline V gene, CDR1 is SGHTA and CDR2 is FQGTGA. The CDR3 sequence is 19 residues long. V shed 5 bases and J 2 bases; nucleotides not matched to a gene: 12. The CDR3 region is CASSLSGTSGGSHTDTQYF. The CDR3 DNA is TGTGCCAGCAGCCTGTCCGGGACTAGCGGGGGCTCACACACAGATACGCAGTATTTT.

The chain carries TRBV6-5 and TRBJ2-2; TRBD1 agrees at 12 bases. CDR1 and CDR2 (germline): MNHEY, SVGAGI. CDR3 length: 15 amino acids. Trimming removed 7 bases from V and 6 bases from J; junction bases left unmatched: 6. CDR3 bases: TGTGCCAGCACGCCGGGACAGGGGGCATCCGGGGAGCTGTTTTTT. This translates into CASTPGQGASGELFF.

The genes are TRBV5-6 and TRBJ1-4; D not resolved. Trimming pared 5 bases from V and 1 base from J, leaving 15 bases between. CDR1 is SGHDT and CDR2 is YYEEEE in the germline V gene. This CDR3 contains 16 residues. The CDR3 DNA sequence: TGTGCCAGCAGTAGGAGGGTCTTTGGAACTAATGAAAAACTGTTTTTT. Encoded protein: CASSRRVFGTNEKLFF.

This sequence joins TRBV2 and TRBJ1-2; 9 nucleotides match TRBD1. CDR1 and CDR2 (germline): SNHLY, FYNNEI. Trimming took 4 bases from V and 8 from J; bases not matched to a gene: 5. This CDR3 region has 13 residues. The CDR3 coding sequence is TGTGCCAGCAGTGGGGACAGGGTTAAAGGCTACACCTTC. This gives the protein CASSGDRVKGYTF.

The CDR3 bases are TGTGCCAGCAGACGGTCAGGGGGGCGCTTAACTGAAGCTTTCTTT. It yields the protein CASRRSGGRLTEAFF. The V call is TRBV13, the J call TRBJ1-1, with 7 positions matching TRBD1. The CDR3 totals 15 residues. V gave up 6 bases and J gave up 5 bases; unmatched junction bases: 12. Germline V gene sequence: CDR1 PRHDT, CDR2 FYEKMQ (reference sequence).

This chain connects TRBV18 to TRBJ2-5; D not certain. Germline V gene data show CDR1 as KGHSH and CDR2 as LQKENI. The V gene lost 4 bases and the J gene lost 5 bases, with 14 bases spanning the gap. This CDR3 has 14 amino acids. Written as DNA, the CDR3 is TGTGCCAGCTCACTCCTCTCACAGCAGGAGACCCAGTACTTC. Translated, it gives CASSLLSQQETQYF.

CDR3 loop: CASSFPGTMNTEAFF. In DNA, the CDR3 is TGCGCCAGCAGCTTCCCAGGAACAATGAACACTGAAGCTTTCTTT. This chain connects TRBV5-1 to TRBJ1-1, with D uncertain. Germline loops: CDR1 SGHRS, CDR2 YFSETQ. This CDR3 contains 15 residues. V was clipped by 2 bases and J by 0 bases, with 11 bases between them.

The V gene is TRBV30, the J gene TRBJ2-7, with D perhaps matching TRBD1 (6 bases). The ends were cut back, 0 bases at V and 7 bases at J, with 25 bases in the middle. Germline lookup yields CDR1 GTSNPN and CDR2 SVGIG (reference sequence). The CDR3 runs to 17 residues. CDR3 amino acids: CAWSVRIFMVGGKEQYF. The CDR3 DNA follows: TGTGCCTGGAGTGTACGGATTTTTATGGTAGGGGGTAAAGAGCAGTACTTC.

The genes are TRBV7-2 and TRBJ2-7; 8 nucleotides align to TRBD2. V trimming: 1 base; J trimming: 3 bases; junction bases outside the gene matches: 5. CDR1 is SGHTA, CDR2 FQGNSA, per germline. CDR3 length equals 15 residues. The CDR3 nucleotides read TGTGCCAGCAGCTTAGAAGGAGCGGGAGACTACGAGCAGTACTTC. Its protein product is CASSLEGAGDYEQYF.

The chain recombines TRBV29-1 with TRBJ2-3; TRBD1 agrees at 9 bases. The germline CDR1 and CDR2 sequences are SQVTM and ANQGSEA. The junction had 10 bases not matched to a gene; V was cut back by 7 bases and J by 5 bases. The CDR3 consists of 14 residues. In nucleotides, the CDR3 is TGCAGCGGCCGAGGACAGGGGCGGGGAGATACGCAGTATTTT. It specifies CSGRGQGRGDTQYF.

This sequence joins TRBV6-5 and TRBJ1-3, with TRBD1 matching over 7 bases. The CDR3 length is 16 residues. Per the germline V gene, CDR1 is MNHEY and CDR2 is SVGAGI. V dropped 4 bases and J dropped 0; count of bases not matched to a gene: 6. DNA of the CDR3: TGTGCCAGCAGTTCACTCGGGACAGTCTCTGGAAACACCATATATTTT. This gives the protein CASSSLGTVSGNTIYF.

The rearrangement links TRBV5-6 to TRBJ2-4; D not certain. This CDR3 is built from 14 residues. Deletions cut 4 bases from V and 7 bases from J, with 15 bases between. CDR1 is SGHDT, CDR2 YYEEEE, per germline. The CDR3 loop is CASSLEWRRNIQYF. The CDR3 coding sequence is TGTGCCAGCAGCCTAGAGTGGAGAAGGAACATTCAGTACTTC. The full variable domain, completed using reference TRBV5-6 and TRBJ2-4, is DAGVTQSPTHLIKTRGQQVTLRCSPKSGHDTVSWYQQALGQGPQFIFQYYEEEERQRGNFPDRFSGHQFPNYSSELNVNALLLGDSALYLCASSLEWRRNIQYFGAGTRLSVL.